This entry lists 15 T cell receptor beta chains sequenced from one sample in a study of T cells in localized non-small cell lung cancer. Only in-frame clones appear in the TCRdb table, and some are missing; sequencing was by immunoSEQ multiplex PCR. This table has around 41,000 clones, approximately 83% appearing once. The source material was peripheral blood, sampled before any cancer treatment. All receptors come from a man between 40 and 75 years old with stage I lung adenocarcinoma.

V gene TRBV28 combines with J gene TRBJ2-5, with 12 positions matching TRBD2. The junction had 12 bases not matched to a gene; V was cut back by 5 bases and J by 5 bases. Germline V gene data show CDR1 as MDHEN and CDR2 as SYDVKM. There are 17 residues in the CDR3. CDR3 sequence (DNA): TGTGCCAGCAGTCTACCTGGAGGGCTAGCGGGAGGGGAGACCCAGTACTTC. This gives the protein CASSLPGGLAGGETQYF.

The DNA for the CDR3 is TGTGCCAGCAGCAAAGGACGGTTCCGGACAGCAACCCCCGGGGAGCTGTTTTTT. This encodes CASSKGRFRTATPGELFF. V and J are TRBV21-1 and TRBJ2-2; the table's D call TRBD1 went unverified against the DNA. TRBV21-1 is a pseudogene segment. The CDR3 spans 18 residues.

CDR3 nucleotide sequence: TGTGCCAGTAGTTCGACTGGCTCGCGGCAGCCCCAGCATTTT. Amino acids: CASSSTGSRQPQHF. This chain uses TRBV19 with TRBJ1-5; D is unresolved. V shed 5 bases and J shed 7 bases, with 15 bases lying between them. This CDR3 spans 14 amino acids. The germline gives CDR1 LNHDA, CDR2 SQIVND (reference sequence).

The chain is built from TRBV19 and TRBJ1-2, with 9 bases lining up with TRBD1. From germline, CDR1 is LNHDA and CDR2 SQIVND (reference sequence). After removal of 3 bases from V and 6 bases from J, the junction contained 2 bases not matched to a gene. The CDR3 contains 13 residues. The CDR3 loop is CASSIGTGNGYTF. The CDR3 nucleotides read TGTGCCAGTAGTATCGGGACAGGGAATGGCTACACCTTC.

The chain couples TRBV7-2 to TRBJ2-5; 12 bases align to TRBD2. CDR3 length: 17 residues. V gave up 5 bases and J gave up 5 bases; unmatched junction bases: 12. CDR1 and CDR2 (germline): SGHTA, FQGNSA. CDR3 DNA: TGTGCCAGCAGCGTCTCGACTAGCGGGAGTTCTGGGGAGACCCAGTACTTC. The encoded protein is CASSVSTSGSSGETQYF.

This chain joins TRBV7-3 and TRBJ2-1; D is ambiguous. Germline-derived CDR1 and CDR2 are SGHTA and FQGTGA. This CDR3 has 15 residues. The V end was cut by 4 bases, the J end by 3 bases, with 13 bases between. CDR3 DNA: TGTGCCAGCAGCTCCCTCCCACCTTACTACAATGAGCAGTTCTTC. It yields the protein CASSSLPPYYNEQFF.

This chain joins TRBV14 and TRBJ1-6; possibly TRBD1 for D (6 bases). Deletions cut 4 bases from V and 6 bases from J, with 13 bases between. CDR1 and CDR2 (germline): SGHDN, FVKESK. This CDR3 is 15 amino acids long. CDR3 protein: CASSPLGGGNSPLHF. The CDR3 DNA reads TGTGCCAGCAGCCCGCTTGGAGGGGGTAATTCACCCCTCCACTTT.

As to this clone: At one end the junction does not follow the germline gene, possibly because of a read error. The chain joins TRBV4-1 to TRBJ1-2; D may be TRBD1 (5 bases). Germline loops: CDR1 MGHRA, CDR2 YSYEKL. The CDR3 has 16 residues. The CDR3: CASSQDHSGAGKGYAF. The CDR3 DNA reads TGCGCCAGCAGCCAAGATCACTCTGGGGCGGGAAAAGGCTACGCCTTC.

The gene calls are TRBV5-6 and TRBJ2-5; TRBD2 matches at 7 bases. J was trimmed by 3 bases and V by 4 bases; bases with no gene match: 12. The CDR3 runs 16 residues. From germline, CDR1 is SGHDT and CDR2 YYEEEE. This CDR3 reads CASSPILVGGKETQYF. The CDR3 coding sequence is TGTGCCAGCAGCCCCATCTTAGTGGGAGGGAAAGAGACCCAGTACTTC.

V and J are TRBV7-2 and TRBJ2-1, with D possibly called TRBD1 or TRBD2 (5 bases each). CDR1 is SGHTA and CDR2 is FQGNSA in the germline V gene. The CDR3 contains 19 residues. Trimming left V 6 bases short and J 0 bases short, with 24 bases between. The CDR3 is CASRQRRDPSESSYNEQFF. The CDR3 coding sequence is TGTGCCAGCAGACAGCGCCGGGACCCCTCAGAGAGCTCCTACAATGAGCAGTTCTTC.

The CDR3 spells CASSLGRTVGGVETQYF. The CDR3 DNA sequence: TGTGCCAGCAGCTTAGGGAGGACTGTCGGAGGGGTGGAGACCCAGTACTTC. The chain recombines TRBV7-2 with TRBJ2-5; TRBD2 might be the D (6 bases). This CDR3 is built from 17 residues. Looked up from germline, CDR1 is SGHTA and CDR2 is FQGNSA. The ends were cut back, 1 base at V and 5 bases at J, with 20 bases in the middle. Looking up the rest from reference TRBV7-2 and TRBJ2-5 gives the full variable domain: GAGVSQSPSNKVTEKGKDVELRCDPISGHTALYWYRQSLGQGLEFLIYFQGNSAPDKSGLPSDRFSAERTGGSVSTLTIQRTQQEDSAVYLCASSLGRTVGGVETQYFGPGTRLLVL.

The chain couples TRBV4-2 to TRBJ2-2; TRBD2 aligns across 8 bases. CDR3 length: 17 residues. The V gene end was trimmed by 4 bases and the J gene end by 0 bases; junction bases not matched to a gene: 7. CDR1 and CDR2 from the germline V gene are LGHNA and YNFKEQ. CDR3 residues: CASSPRAGVANTGELFF. The CDR3 DNA follows: TGTGCCAGCAGCCCTAGAGCGGGAGTCGCGAACACCGGGGAGCTGTTTTTT.

The V and J genes are TRBV10-2 and TRBJ2-7; no clear D gene. The CDR3 is 13 residues long. Germline V CDR1 and CDR2: WSHSY, SAAADI. Trimming cost V 0 bases and J 1 base, with 4 bases left between them. CDR3 loop: CASSESLSYEQYF. CDR3 DNA: TGCGCCAGCAGTGAGTCCCTGTCCTACGAGCAGTACTTC.

This chain joins TRBV13 and TRBJ2-1; 7 bases agree with TRBD1. This CDR3 comprises 15 residues. The germline gives CDR1 PRHDT, CDR2 FYEKMQ (reference sequence). With 0 bases clipped from V and 7 bases from J, the junction kept 6 bases outside the gene matches. CDR3 coding DNA: TGTGCCAGCAGCTTAGGCGAATACAGGGGTAATGAGCAGTTCTTC. The encoded protein is CASSLGEYRGNEQFF.

The chain carries TRBV27 and TRBJ2-6; perhaps TRBD2 as D (7 bases). Trimming took 3 bases from V and 0 from J, leaving 15 bases between them. The CDR3 is 18 amino acids. Germline CDR1 MNHEY, CDR2 SMNVEV (reference sequence). This chain's CDR3 is CASSFTGGGGSGANVLTF. The CDR3 DNA is TGTGCCAGCAGTTTCACGGGGGGAGGGGGCTCTGGGGCCAACGTCCTGACTTTC. The full variable domain, with the rest looked up from reference TRBV27 and TRBJ2-6, is EAQVTQNPRYLITVTGKKLTVTCSQNMNHEYMSWYRQDPGLGLRQIYYSMNVEVTDKGDVPEGYKVSRKEKRNFPLILESPSPNQTSLYFCASSFTGGGGSGANVLTFGAGSRLTVL.